The TCR beta chain described here comes from a study of blood T cell repertoires in COVID-19 (TCRdb year 2020). Study-wide context: Collaborator samples came from the United States, Italy and Spain and covered acute and convalescent phases of COVID-19. The dataset comprised deeply sampled blood TCRbeta repertoires from subjects exposed to, actively infected with, or recovered from COVID-19. Samples came from the ongoing ImmuneRACE study (first 160 participants) plus 1,254 subjects from 6 global collaborators. The repertoires were made available in a free public database intended to serve as a resource for research on the immune response to SARS-CoV-2. Sample metadata almost always included a de-identified subject ID, COVID-19 status, age in years and sex. Where HLA class I and class II types were available, the types were taken from metadata supplied by the sample provider, not from assay-based typing. The prospective study material was composed of cDNA or gDNA derived from T cells, B-cell-depleted T cells, or PBMCs. Points the paper makes about the study in general: The quantity of clinical and demographic metadata differed by source and by participant and was supplied without curation.

Collaborating institutions collected whole blood in K2EDTA tubes following their own protocols. For TCRbeta analysis, collaborators shipped samples as frozen whole blood, isolated PBMCs, or DNA extracted from either of those sample types. The germline V and J ends show losses of 6 bases and 5 bases respectively, and no gene match explains 12 bases of the junction. CDR1 and CDR2 (SGHTA, FQGNSA) derive from the germline V gene. The CDR3 contains 17 residues, cysteine and phenylalanine counted. Just CDR3 DNA is preserved here, 51 bases in frame from base 1. On this clone: What this receptor recognizes is not known. Base qualities are missing; no much larger clone stands one base away.

The immunoSEQ Assay, a bias-controlled multiplex PCR, was used to amplify TCRbeta CDR3 regions from genomic DNA. In the source study's methods: The number of nucleated cells in each sample was estimated from the amplification of reference gene primers within the assay. To quantify the absolute abundance of each unique TCRbeta CDR3 rearrangement, sequence reads were collapsed and filtered. For each sample, productive Simpson clonality was calculated as the square root of Simpson's diversity index over productive rearrangements. TCRdb re-hosts the immuneACCESS table, in-frame sequences only. Its copies lack some clones; in the studies checked, an unresolved V gene accounts for under half of them, and the cause for the rest is not known. V and J calls and clone size come straight from that table; D and trimming were deduced from the DNA. The sample table contains under 200,000 clones; only one count was recorded for about 88% of them. Of the sample, about 2% falls within the top ten clones.

The TCR sequence derives from a man aged 65 to 79 with active or convalescent COVID-19. The sequenced sample consisted of peripheral blood. The chain uses TRBV7-2 and TRBJ2-1; the central 11 bases match TRBD2. CDR3 reads: CASRQGVAGGRDNEQFF. The bases read TGTGCCAGCAGACAAGGAGTAGCGGGGGGGCGGGACAATGAGCAGTTCTTC.